What follows is one TCR beta chain and its context. The data originate from a study of T cells in women clearing cervical HPV infection. Method: immunoSEQ multiplex PCR; TCRdb's copy keeps in-frame clones and lacks some. The sample's table shows 23,000 or so clones. Sequencing was done on a sample of blood buffy coat. This TCR derives from a woman aged 18 to 69 with a cervical HPV16 infection that either progressed to CIN3+ or cleared (not recorded which).

The CDR3 DNA, read in part, is TGCGCCAGCAGCCCCCAGGGGGGCTCTGGAAACACC. Translated, it gives CASSPQGGSGNT. The complete CDR3 protein is CASSPQGGSGNTIYF. This sequence joins TRBV5-1 and TRBJ1-3; the match to TRBD1 covers 7 bases. The read ends 3 residues shy of where the CDR3 ends; the end is completed using the germline J gene. The CDR3 has 15 residues. Germline-derived CDR1 and CDR2 are SGHRS and YFSETQ. V shed 4 bases and J 0 bases; nucleotides not matched to a gene: 4.